Each of the 10 T cell receptor beta chains below was sequenced from the same sample in a study of cytomegalovirus exposure and HLA in healthy donors. 60 Vbeta and 13 Jbeta primers were used in PCR. Clones were read by immunoSEQ multiplex PCR, and TCRdb kept only the in-frame ones, dropping some. The table shows 200,000 to 250,000 clones, with around 88% occurring only once. Sequencing used PBMCs. The receptor set was obtained from a woman aged 18-29 years in good health and CMV-seronegative.

The chain joins TRBV7-9 to TRBJ2-1, with D maybe TRBD2 (5 bases). V gave up 7 bases and J gave up 9 bases, with 28 bases separating them. CDR1 is SEHNR and CDR2 is FQNEAQ in the germline V gene (reference sequence). The CDR3 consists of 17 residues. The CDR3 region has the DNA TGTGCCAGCACCATCCTAGTAACGGTTCCCCCGAGGGTTGAGCAGTTCTTC. Encoded protein: CASTILVTVPPRVEQFF.

The chain recombines TRBV7-8 with TRBJ1-6; TRBD1 might be the D (6 bases). The germline V and J ends were trimmed by 0 bases and 4 bases, with 10 bases remaining between them. From germline, CDR1 is SGHVS and CDR2 FQNEAQ. The CDR3 consists of 16 residues. In DNA, the CDR3 is TGTGCCAGCAGCTTAGCTCAGGGGAATTATAATTCACCCCTCCACTTT. It codes for CASSLAQGNYNSPLHF.

This sequence joins TRBV27 and TRBJ1-5, with D unresolved. Germline CDR1 and CDR2: MNHEY and SMNVEV (reference sequence). Trimming shortened V by 4 bases and J by 1 base, and 17 bases separated the two germline ends. The CDR3 extends over 17 amino acids. CDR3 in DNA: TGTGCCAGCAGTTCCGTGTTTGGTGAGGCCAGCAATCAGCCCCAGCATTTT. Encoded protein: CASSSVFGEASNQPQHF.

The rearrangement uses TRBV10-2 and TRBJ2-2, with a possible D match to TRBD1 (5 bases). V was cut by 11 bases and J by 3 bases, with 22 bases left in between. The CDR3 runs 16 residues. Germline values: CDR1 WSHSY, CDR2 SAAADI. In nucleotides, the CDR3 is TGCGCCGTCAACTTAGGTATCCAGGGTCACACCGGGGAGCTGTTTTTT. Amino acids: CAVNLGIQGHTGELFF.

Written as DNA, the CDR3 is TGTGCCAGCAGTTTCGGGGACAGGGAGTTGGGCTACACCTTC. Protein product: CASSFGDRELGYTF. The chain combines TRBV27 with TRBJ1-2; 9 nucleotides match TRBD1. The CDR3 contains 14 residues. J gave up 8 bases and V 3 bases, and 7 bases lay outside the gene matches. Germline values: CDR1 MNHEY, CDR2 SMNVEV (reference sequence).

The V gene is TRBV2, the J gene TRBJ1-5; the match to TRBD1 covers 9 bases. Germline loops: CDR1 SNHLY, CDR2 FYNNEI. Trimming cost V 3 bases and J 0 bases; bases outside gene matches: 6. This CDR3 is 17 amino acids long. The CDR3 nucleotides are TGTGCCAGCAGTGAGGACAGGGGTCCATATAGCAATCAGCCCCAGCATTTT. Residues: CASSEDRGPYSNQPQHF.

V is TRBV10-1 and J is TRBJ2-1; possible D gene TRBD1, 6 bases. The V and J ends lost 4 bases and 9 bases respectively, with 25 bases between them. The CDR3 consists of 17 residues. The germline gives CDR1 WNHNN, CDR2 SYGVQD (reference sequence). CDR3 residues: CASSGYPGSRGNVEQFF. As DNA, the CDR3 is TGCGCCAGCAGTGGTTACCCAGGGTCCAGGGGAAACGTTGAGCAGTTCTTC.

This clone was counted between two and nine times. The V and J genes are TRBV7-3 and TRBJ1-1, with 7 bases that match TRBD1. Germline CDR1 SGHTA, CDR2 FQGTGA. V lost 6 bases to trimming and J lost 10 bases; unmatched junction nucleotides: 11. This CDR3 comprises 13 residues. This CDR3 is CASSSQGGQSAFF. The CDR3 bases are TGTGCCAGCAGTTCCCAGGGGGGACAATCAGCTTTCTTT. The variable domain in full, completed from reference TRBV7-3 and TRBJ1-1, reads GAGVSQTPSNKVTEKGKYVELRCDPISGHTALYWYRQSLGQGPEFLIYFQGTGAADDSGLPNDRFFAVRPEGSVSTLKIQRTERGDSAVYLCASSSQGGQSAFFGQGTRLTVV.

The chain couples TRBV28 to TRBJ2-1, with D possibly being TRBD2 (6 bases). Germline loops: CDR1 MDHEN, CDR2 SYDVKM. V dropped 7 bases and J dropped 4 bases, with 14 bases sitting between them. CDR3 length equals 14 residues. The CDR3 sequence is CASTPGTRYNEQFF. The CDR3 region has the DNA TGTGCCAGCACCCCTGGGACTCGATACAATGAGCAGTTCTTC.

This sequence joins TRBV30 and TRBJ1-5, with D possibly TRBD1 on 5 matching bases. Looked up from germline, CDR1 is GTSNPN and CDR2 is SVGIG (reference sequence). Trimming cost V 3 bases and J 9 bases, with 15 bases left between them. The length of the CDR3 is 13 residues. The CDR3 protein is CAWRPDRVGPQHF. CDR3 DNA sequence: TGTGCCTGGAGACCCGACAGAGTCGGGCCCCAGCATTTT.